This TCR beta chain is drawn from a study of cytomegalovirus exposure and HLA in healthy donors. On the study more broadly: Findings of an earlier analysis included 117 million unique TCR beta sequences from some 180 million T cells.

Findings of the study overall: Immune exposure was documented only through CMV serostatus. A missense DCLRE1C variant was associated with V- and J-gene trimming of TCR beta chains in a later analysis, and an independent cohort replicated the association.

A note on this clone: Its antigen remains unknown.

The PCR employed 60 Vbeta primers together with 13 Jbeta primers. The protocol was immunoSEQ multiplex PCR, while the TCRdb copy is restricted to in-frame clones and leaves out a portion. The top ten clones hold approximately 4% of a sample with 150,000 to 250,000 clones, 79% of them seen once. The CDR3 has 15 amino acids. Deletions cut 5 bases from V and 4 bases from J, with 18 bases between. The germline V gene has CDR1 SGHNT and CDR2 YENEEA. The material sequenced was PBMCs. V gene TRBV11-3 combines with J gene TRBJ2-7; no definite D call. This TCR was sampled from a woman in her thirties in good health and CMV-seropositive. This CDR3 reads CASSPTNEERYEQYF. For the CDR3, the DNA is TGTGCCAGCAGCCCAACCAACGAGGAAAGATACGAGCAGTACTTC.